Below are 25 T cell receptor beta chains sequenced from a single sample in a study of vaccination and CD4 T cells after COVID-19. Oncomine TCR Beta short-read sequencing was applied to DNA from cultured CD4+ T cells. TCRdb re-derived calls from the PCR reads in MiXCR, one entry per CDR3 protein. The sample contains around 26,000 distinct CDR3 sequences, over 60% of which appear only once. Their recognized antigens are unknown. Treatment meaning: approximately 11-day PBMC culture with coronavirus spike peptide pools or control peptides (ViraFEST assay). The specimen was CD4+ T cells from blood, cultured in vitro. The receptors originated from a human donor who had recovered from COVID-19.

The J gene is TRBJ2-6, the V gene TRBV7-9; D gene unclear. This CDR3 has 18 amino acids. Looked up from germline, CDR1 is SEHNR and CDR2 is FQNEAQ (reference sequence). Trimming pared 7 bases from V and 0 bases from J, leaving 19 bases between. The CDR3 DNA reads TGTGCCAGCAACCCTGTTAAGGGCCAAAACTCTGGGGCCAACGTCCTGACTTTC. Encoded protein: CASNPVKGQNSGANVLTF. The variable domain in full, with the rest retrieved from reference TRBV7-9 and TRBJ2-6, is DTGVSQNPRHKITKRGQNVTFRCDPISEHNRLYWYRQTLGQGPEFLTYFQNEAQLEKSRLLSDRFSAERPKGSFSTLEIQRTEQGDSAMYLCASNPVKGQNSGANVLTFGAGSRLTVL.

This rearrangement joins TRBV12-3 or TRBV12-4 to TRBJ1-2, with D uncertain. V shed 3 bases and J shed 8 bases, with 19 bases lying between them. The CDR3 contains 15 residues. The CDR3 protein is CASSFTLAGPGGYTF. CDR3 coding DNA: TGTGCCAGCAGTTTCACATTGGCCGGCCCGGGGGGCTACACCTTC.

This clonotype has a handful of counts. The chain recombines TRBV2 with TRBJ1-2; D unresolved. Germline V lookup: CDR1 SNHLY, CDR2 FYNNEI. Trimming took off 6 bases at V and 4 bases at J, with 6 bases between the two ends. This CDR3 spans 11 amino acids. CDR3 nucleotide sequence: TGTGCCAGCAGGGGCAGCTATGGCTACACCTTC. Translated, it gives CASRGSYGYTF.

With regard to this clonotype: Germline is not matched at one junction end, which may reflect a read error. Written as DNA, the CDR3 is TGTGCCAGCACCTTACTGGGAGACCCACTCGAGCAGTACTTC. Translation gives CASTLLGDPLEQYF. J is TRBJ2-7 and V is TRBV7-9; a weak D match, TRBD2 (5 bases). The CDR3 is 14 residues long. Per germline, CDR1 SEHNR and CDR2 FQNEAQ (reference sequence).

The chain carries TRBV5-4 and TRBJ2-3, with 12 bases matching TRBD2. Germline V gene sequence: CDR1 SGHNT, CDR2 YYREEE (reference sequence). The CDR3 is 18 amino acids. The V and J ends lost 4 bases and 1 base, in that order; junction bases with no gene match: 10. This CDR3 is CASSPKRTSGIRTDTQYF. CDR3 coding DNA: TGTGCCAGCAGCCCAAAAAGGACTAGCGGGATTCGCACAGATACGCAGTATTTT.

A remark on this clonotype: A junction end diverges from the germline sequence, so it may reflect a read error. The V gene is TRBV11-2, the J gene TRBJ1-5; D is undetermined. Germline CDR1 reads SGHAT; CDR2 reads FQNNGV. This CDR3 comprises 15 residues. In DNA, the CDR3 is TGTGCCAGCAGCCGAATCCGGGGTAACATTCAGGCCCAGCATTTT. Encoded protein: CASSRIRGNIQAQHF.

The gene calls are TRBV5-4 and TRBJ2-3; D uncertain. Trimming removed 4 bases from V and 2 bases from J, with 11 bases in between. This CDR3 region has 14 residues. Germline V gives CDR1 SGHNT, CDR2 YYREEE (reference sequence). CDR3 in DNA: TGTGCCAGCAGCCGTAGCCCCGCCACAGATACGCAGTATTTT. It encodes CASSRSPATDTQYF.

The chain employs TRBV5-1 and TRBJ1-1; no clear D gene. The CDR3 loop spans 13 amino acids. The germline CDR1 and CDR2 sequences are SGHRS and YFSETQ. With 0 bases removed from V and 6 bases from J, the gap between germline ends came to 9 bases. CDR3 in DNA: TGCGCCAGCAGCTTGGCAGGAATCCCTGAAGCTTTCTTT. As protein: CASSLAGIPEAFF.

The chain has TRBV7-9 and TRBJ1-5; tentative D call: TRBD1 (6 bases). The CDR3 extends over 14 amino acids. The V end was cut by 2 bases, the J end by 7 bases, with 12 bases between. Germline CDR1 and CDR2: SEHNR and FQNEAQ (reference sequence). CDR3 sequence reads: CASSLSGAGQPQHF. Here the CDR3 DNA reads TGTGCCAGCAGCTTATCGGGGGCTGGCCAGCCCCAGCATTTT.

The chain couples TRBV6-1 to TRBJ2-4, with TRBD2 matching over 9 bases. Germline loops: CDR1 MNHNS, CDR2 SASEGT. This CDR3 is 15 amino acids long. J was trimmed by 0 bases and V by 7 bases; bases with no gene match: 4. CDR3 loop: CASMAGGLAKNIQYF. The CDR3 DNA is TGTGCCAGCATGGCGGGGGGGCTAGCCAAAAACATTCAGTACTTC.

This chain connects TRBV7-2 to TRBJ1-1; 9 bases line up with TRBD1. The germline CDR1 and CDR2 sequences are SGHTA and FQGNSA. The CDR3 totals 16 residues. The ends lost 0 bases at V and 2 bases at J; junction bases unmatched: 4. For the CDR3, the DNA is TGTGCCAGCAGCTTAGCGGGGACAGGGCTCAACACTGAAGCTTTCTTT. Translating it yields CASSLAGTGLNTEAFF.

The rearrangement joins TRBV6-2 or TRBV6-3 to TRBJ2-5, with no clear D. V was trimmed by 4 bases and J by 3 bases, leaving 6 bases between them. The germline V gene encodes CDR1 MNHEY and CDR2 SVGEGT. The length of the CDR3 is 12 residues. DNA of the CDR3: TGTGCCAGCAGTTCCCGGAAAGAGACCCAGTACTTC. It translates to CASSSRKETQYF.

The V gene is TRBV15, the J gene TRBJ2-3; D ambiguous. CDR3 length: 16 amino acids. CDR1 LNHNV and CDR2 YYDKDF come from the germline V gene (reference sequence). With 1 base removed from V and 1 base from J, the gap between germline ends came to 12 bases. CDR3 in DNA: TGTGCCACCAGCAGAGCGTATGGTGGCCGCACAGATACGCAGTATTTT. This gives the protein CATSRAYGGRTDTQYF.

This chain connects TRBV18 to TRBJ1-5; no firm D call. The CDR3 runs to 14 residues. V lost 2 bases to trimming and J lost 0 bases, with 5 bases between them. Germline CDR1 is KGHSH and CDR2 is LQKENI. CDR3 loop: CASSPGNSNQPQHF. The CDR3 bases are TGTGCCAGCTCACCAGGTAATAGCAATCAGCCCCAGCATTTT.

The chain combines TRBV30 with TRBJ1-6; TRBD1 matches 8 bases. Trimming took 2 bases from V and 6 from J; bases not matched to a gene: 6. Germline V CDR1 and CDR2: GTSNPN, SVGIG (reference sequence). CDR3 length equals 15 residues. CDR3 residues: CAWSSGQGANSPLHF. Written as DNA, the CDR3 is TGTGCCTGGAGTTCCGGACAGGGTGCTAATTCACCCCTCCACTTT.

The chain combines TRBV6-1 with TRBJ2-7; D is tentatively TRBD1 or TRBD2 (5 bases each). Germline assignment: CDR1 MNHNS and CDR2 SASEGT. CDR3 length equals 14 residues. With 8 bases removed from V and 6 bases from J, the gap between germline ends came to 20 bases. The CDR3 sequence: CASSGGVVRGEQYF. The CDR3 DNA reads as TGTGCCAGCTCTGGGGGTGTCGTTCGAGGCGAGCAGTACTTC.

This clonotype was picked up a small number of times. The CDR3 loop is CASSGAPGPGLGPQHF. Here the CDR3 DNA reads TGTGCCAGCAGTGGGGCGCCGGGCCCCGGATTGGGGCCCCAGCATTTT. The chain joins TRBV6-1 to TRBJ1-5; no clear D. The germline V gene has CDR1 MNHNS and CDR2 SASEGT. Trimming shortened V by 4 bases and J by 9 bases, and 22 bases separated the two germline ends. CDR3 length: 16 residues.

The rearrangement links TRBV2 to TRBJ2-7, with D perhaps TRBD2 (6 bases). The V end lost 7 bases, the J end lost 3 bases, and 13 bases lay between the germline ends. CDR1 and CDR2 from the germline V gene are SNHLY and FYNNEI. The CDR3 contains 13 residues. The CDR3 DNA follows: TGTGCCAGCATAGGGACTTGGGACTACGAGCAGTACTTC. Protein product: CASIGTWDYEQYF.

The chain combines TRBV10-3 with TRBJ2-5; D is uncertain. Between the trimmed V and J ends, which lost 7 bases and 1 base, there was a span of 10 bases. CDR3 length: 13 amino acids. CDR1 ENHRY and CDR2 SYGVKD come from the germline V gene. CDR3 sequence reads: CAIMSGPQETQYF. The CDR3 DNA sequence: TGTGCCATCATGTCCGGACCCCAAGAGACCCAGTACTTC.

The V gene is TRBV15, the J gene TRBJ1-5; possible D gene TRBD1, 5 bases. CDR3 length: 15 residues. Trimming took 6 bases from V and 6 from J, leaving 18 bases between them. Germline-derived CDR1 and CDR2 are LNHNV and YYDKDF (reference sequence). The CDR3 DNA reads TGTGCCACCAGACTGTTGGGAGGGGAAAGTCAGCCCCAGCATTTT. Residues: CATRLLGGESQPQHF. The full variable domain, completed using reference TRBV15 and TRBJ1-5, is DAMVIQNPRYQVTQFGKPVTLSCSQTLNHNVMYWYQQKSSQAPKLLFHYYDKDFNNEADTPDNFQSRRPNTSFCFLDIRSPGLGDTAMYLCATRLLGGESQPQHFGDGTRLSIL.

The DNA of the CDR3 is TGTGCCAGCAGAAACAGGAGCATGAACACTGAAGCTTTCTTT. Its translation is CASRNRSMNTEAFF. The chain couples TRBV2 to TRBJ1-1, with D perhaps TRBD1 (5 bases). Germline CDR1 reads SNHLY; CDR2 reads FYNNEI. V was trimmed by 6 bases and J by 0 bases, leaving 11 bases between them. The CDR3 runs 14 residues.

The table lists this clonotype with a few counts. The CDR3 spells CASSYSAGGEPQHF. As DNA, the CDR3 is TGTGCCAGCAGTTACTCGGCAGGGGGGGAGCCCCAGCATTTT. The chain recombines TRBV6-2 or TRBV6-3 with TRBJ1-5; 7 nucleotides agree with TRBD1. Germline V gene lookup returns CDR1 MNHEY and CDR2 SVGEGT. V lost 0 bases, J lost 8 bases, and 4 bases stayed unmatched. This CDR3 region has 14 residues.

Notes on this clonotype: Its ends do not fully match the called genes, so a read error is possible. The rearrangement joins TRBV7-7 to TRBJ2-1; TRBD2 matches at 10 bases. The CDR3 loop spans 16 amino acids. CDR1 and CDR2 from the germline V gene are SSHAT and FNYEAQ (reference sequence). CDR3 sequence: CASSEPGLPSGSEQFF. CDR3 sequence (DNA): TGTGCTAGCAGCGAGCCCGGGTTGCCTAGCGGGAGTGAGCAGTTCTTC.

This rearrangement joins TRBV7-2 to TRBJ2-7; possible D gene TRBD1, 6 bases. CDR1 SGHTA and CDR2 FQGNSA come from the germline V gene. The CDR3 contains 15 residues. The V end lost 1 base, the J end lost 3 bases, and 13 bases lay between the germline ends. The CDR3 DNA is TGTGCCAGCAGCTTAGAAACCGGGACACACTACGAGCAGTACTTC. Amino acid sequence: CASSLETGTHYEQYF. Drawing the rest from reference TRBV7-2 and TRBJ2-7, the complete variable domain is GAGVSQSPSNKVTEKGKDVELRCDPISGHTALYWYRQSLGQGLEFLIYFQGNSAPDKSGLPSDRFSAERTGGSVSTLTIQRTQQEDSAVYLCASSLETGTHYEQYFGPGTRLTVT.

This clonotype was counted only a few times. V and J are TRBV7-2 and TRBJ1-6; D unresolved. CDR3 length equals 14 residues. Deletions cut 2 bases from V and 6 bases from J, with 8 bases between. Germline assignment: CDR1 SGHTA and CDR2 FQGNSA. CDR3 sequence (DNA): TGTGCCAGCAGCTTAATACAGCTTAATTCACCCCTCCACTTT. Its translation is CASSLIQLNSPLHF.